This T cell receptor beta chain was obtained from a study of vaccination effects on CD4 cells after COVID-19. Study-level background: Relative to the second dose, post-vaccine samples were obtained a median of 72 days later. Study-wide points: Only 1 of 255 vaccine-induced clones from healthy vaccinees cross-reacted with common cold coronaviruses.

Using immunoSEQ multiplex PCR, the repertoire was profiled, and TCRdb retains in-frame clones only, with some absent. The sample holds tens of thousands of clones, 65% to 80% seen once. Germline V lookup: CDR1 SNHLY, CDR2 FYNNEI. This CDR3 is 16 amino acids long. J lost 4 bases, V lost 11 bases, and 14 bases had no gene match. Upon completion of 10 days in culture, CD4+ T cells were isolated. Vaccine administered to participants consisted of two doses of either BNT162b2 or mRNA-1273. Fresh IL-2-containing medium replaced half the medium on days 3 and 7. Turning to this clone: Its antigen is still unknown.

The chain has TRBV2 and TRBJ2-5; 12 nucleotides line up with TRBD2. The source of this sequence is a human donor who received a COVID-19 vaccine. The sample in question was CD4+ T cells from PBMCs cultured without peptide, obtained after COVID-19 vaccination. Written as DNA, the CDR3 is TGTGCCGGAGACCCTAGCGGGGGGGTCGTTGGAGAGACCCAGTACTTC. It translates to CAGDPSGGVVGETQYF.